Included here is one TCR beta chain sequence, with context. Original processing methods: Nucleated cell counts were estimated from reference gene primer amplification. This table comes from immunoSEQ multiplex PCR, and its TCRdb copy is limited to in-frame clones, with some not included. V, J and clone size are those of that table, while D and trimming were read from the DNA. In the table there are approximately 65,000 clones, less than 95% of which are singletons. The data belong to a study of blood T cell repertoires in COVID-19. As for the study in general: Samples of COVID-19 (acute and convalescent) were obtained from the United States, Italy and Spain. The cDNA or gDNA used as material had been derived from T cells, B-cell-depleted T cells, or PBMCs.

In germline, CDR1 is MNHEY, CDR2 SVGAGI. The germline V and J ends were trimmed by 9 bases and 5 bases, with 16 bases remaining between them. The CDR3 contains 13 residues. The source material was peripheral blood. The gene calls are TRBV6-5 and TRBJ1-1; D is perhaps TRBD1 (6 bases). The TCR comes from a woman aged 18-29 years with acute or convalescent COVID-19. CDR3 bases: TGTGCCAGTGAAACAGGGAAGGGAACTGAAGCTTTCTTT. This sequence encodes CASETGKGTEAFF.